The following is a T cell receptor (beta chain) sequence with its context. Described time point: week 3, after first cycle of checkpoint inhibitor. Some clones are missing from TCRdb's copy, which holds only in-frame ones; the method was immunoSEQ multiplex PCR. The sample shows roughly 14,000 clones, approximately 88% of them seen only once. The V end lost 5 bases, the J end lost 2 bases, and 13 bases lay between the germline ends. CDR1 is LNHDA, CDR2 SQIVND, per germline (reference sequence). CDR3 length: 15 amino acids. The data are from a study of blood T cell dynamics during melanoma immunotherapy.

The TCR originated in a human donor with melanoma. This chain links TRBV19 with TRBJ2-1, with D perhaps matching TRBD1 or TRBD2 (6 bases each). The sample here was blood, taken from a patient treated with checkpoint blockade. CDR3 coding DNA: TGTGCCAGTAGTTTCGTGGGGGGCCCCTACAATGAGCAGTTCTTC. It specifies CASSFVGGPYNEQFF.